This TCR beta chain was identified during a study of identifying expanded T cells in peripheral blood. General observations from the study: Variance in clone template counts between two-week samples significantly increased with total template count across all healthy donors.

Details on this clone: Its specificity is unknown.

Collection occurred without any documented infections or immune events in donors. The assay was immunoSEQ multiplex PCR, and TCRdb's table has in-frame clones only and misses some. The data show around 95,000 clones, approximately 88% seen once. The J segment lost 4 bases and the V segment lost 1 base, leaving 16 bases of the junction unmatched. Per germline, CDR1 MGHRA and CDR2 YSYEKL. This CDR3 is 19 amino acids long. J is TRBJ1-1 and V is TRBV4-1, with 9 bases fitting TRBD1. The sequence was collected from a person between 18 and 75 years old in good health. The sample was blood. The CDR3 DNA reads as TGCGCCAGCAGCCAAGTTAATAAACAGGGGGCGCCGATTCGCACTGAAGCTTTCTTT. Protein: CASSQVNKQGAPIRTEAFF.